This T cell receptor (beta chain) was found in a study of control samples from healthy donors and cancer patients. The assay was immunoSEQ multiplex PCR, and TCRdb's table has in-frame clones only and misses some. The profile shows 350,000 to 450,000 clones, about nine tenths of them singletons. From germline, CDR1 is MNHEY and CDR2 SVGEGT. This CDR3 comprises 15 residues. V was cut by 0 bases and J by 1 base, with 6 bases left in between. This receptor was obtained from a man in his forties or fifties with head and neck cancer. The sequenced sample consisted of PBMCs. This chain joins TRBV6-2 or TRBV6-3 and TRBJ2-2; D gene ambiguous. CDR3 sequence: CASSYSFRNTGELFF. The CDR3 coding sequence is TGTGCCAGCAGTTACTCATTCAGGAACACCGGGGAGCTGTTTTTT.